Following are 20 T cell receptor beta chains from one sample sequenced in a study of early T cells in non-severe SARS-CoV-2 infection. TCRdb processed the 5' RACE reads anew with MiXCR; each CDR3 protein has one entry. Among approximately 32,000 distinct CDR3 sequences, roughly 7% were seen once, and the ten largest hold 30% to 45%. The sequencing sample was made of whole blood. The receptors were sampled from an adult who was a healthcare worker with PCR-confirmed SARS-CoV-2 infection or an uninfected control (not recorded which).

This clonotype was seen at least ten times. The chain couples TRBV10-3 to TRBJ2-3, with D possibly being TRBD2 (6 bases). V was pared by 7 bases and J by 6 bases, with 14 bases between. Germline assignment: CDR1 ENHRY and CDR2 SYGVKD. CDR3 length equals 13 residues. The CDR3 nucleotides read TGTGCCATCAAGCGGGCAGGAGGGGATACGCAGTATTTT. It yields the protein CAIKRAGGDTQYF.

This clonotype was observed at least ten times. A junction end diverges from the germline sequence, so it may reflect a read error. This chain links TRBV20-1 with TRBJ2-7; D is possibly TRBD1 or TRBD2 (6 bases each). The CDR3 runs 14 residues. CDR1 and CDR2 (germline): DFQATT, SNEGSKA (reference sequence). The CDR3 nucleotides read TGCAGTGCGAGAGGGCCCAGGGGAGGCCACGAGCAGTACTTC. Its translation: CSARGPRGGHEQYF.

This clonotype was recorded at least ten times. At one end the junction does not follow the germline gene, possibly because of a read error. The genes are TRBV7-8 and TRBJ1-3; D might be TRBD1 (6 bases). Per germline, CDR1 SGHVS and CDR2 FQNEAQ. The CDR3 totals 15 residues. The chain's CDR3 is CASSETTGSENTIYF. The CDR3 bases are TGTGCCAGCAGCGAAACGACAGGCTCTGAAAACACCATATATTTT.

This clonotype was detected many times. The chain couples TRBV5-5 to TRBJ1-1; 7 bases agree with TRBD1. This CDR3 contains 16 residues. Germline CDR1 is SGHKS and CDR2 is YYEKEE (reference sequence). V shed 1 base, J shed 0 bases, and the junction held 6 bases outside the gene matches. The CDR3 is CASSLLGGQLNTEAFF. The CDR3 region has the DNA TGTGCCAGCAGCTTGCTGGGGGGACAGTTGAACACTGAAGCTTTCTTT. Complete variable domain (other parts from reference TRBV5-5 and TRBJ1-1): DAGVTQSPTHLIKTRGQQVTLRCSPISGHKSVSWYQQVLGQGPQFIFQYYEKEERGRGNFPDRFSARQFPNYSSELNVNALLLGDSALYLCASSLLGGQLNTEAFFGQGTRLTVV.

The chain recombines TRBV27 with TRBJ1-6; TRBD1 agrees at 7 bases. CDR1 MNHEY and CDR2 SMNVEV come from the germline V gene (reference sequence). CDR3 size: 15 residues. Losses at the gene ends were 4 bases for V and 10 bases for J; bases not matched to a gene: 10. This CDR3 reads CASSSPRQGGSPLHF. In nucleotides, the CDR3 is TGTGCCAGCAGTTCCCCGCGGCAGGGGGGATCACCCCTCCACTTT.

This clonotype was seen more than once but under ten times. The chain couples TRBV5-8 to TRBJ2-7, with TRBD2 matching 11 bases. Germline CDR1 and CDR2: SGHTS and YDEGEE. CDR3 size: 16 residues. V was clipped by 4 bases and J by 3 bases; unmatched bases: 9. In DNA, the CDR3 is TGTGCCAGCAGCAGAACCGGGACTAGCGGCTACTACGAGCAGTACTTC. It translates to CASSRTGTSGYYEQYF.

At least ten counts were recorded for this clonotype. The V call is TRBV30, the J call TRBJ1-4, with TRBD1 as a possible D gene (6 bases). V was cut by 3 bases and J by 5 bases, with 13 bases left in between. The CDR3 consists of 14 residues. CDR1 GTSNPN and CDR2 SVGIG come from the germline V gene (reference sequence). In DNA, the CDR3 is TGTGCCTGGAGCCGGACAGTGGAGAATGAAAAACTGTTTTTT. Amino acids: CAWSRTVENEKLFF.

This clonotype was detected many times. The chain recombines TRBV4-2 with TRBJ1-5; 7 positions agree with TRBD1. CDR1 is LGHNA and CDR2 is YNFKEQ in the germline V gene. V lost 1 base and J lost 5; bases outside the gene matches: 5. This CDR3 is built from 15 residues. The CDR3 loop reads CASSQVGQEYQPQHF. DNA of the CDR3: TGTGCCAGCAGCCAAGTAGGACAGGAGTATCAGCCCCAGCATTTT.

In its sample, this clonotype was seen many times. The genes are TRBV4-3 and TRBJ2-2, with a possible D match to TRBD2 (5 bases). V was pared by 1 base and J by 4 bases, with 13 bases between. This CDR3 comprises 16 residues. CDR1 and CDR2 (germline): LGHNA, YSLEER. The CDR3 sequence: CASSQASGVFTGELFF. CDR3 sequence (DNA): TGCGCCAGCAGCCAAGCCTCCGGGGTCTTCACCGGGGAGCTGTTTTTT.

The rearrangement joins TRBV5-4 to TRBJ2-5, with D maybe TRBD2 (7 bases). Trimming stripped 1 base from V and 6 bases from J, with 22 bases between. The germline CDR1 and CDR2 sequences are SGHNT and YYREEE (reference sequence). CDR3 size: 17 residues. For the CDR3, the DNA is TGTGCCAGCAGCTTGATGGGGCCGGGGGGCGGTGGCCAGACCCAGTACTTC. It translates to CASSLMGPGGGGQTQYF.

This clonotype was detected many times. The rearrangement links TRBV28 to TRBJ2-7, with TRBD1 matching over 10 bases. CDR1 and CDR2 (germline): MDHEN, SYDVKM. V gave up 4 bases and J gave up 2 bases; unmatched junction bases: 8. There are 16 residues in the CDR3. The CDR3 sequence: CASSSPADRGAYEQYF. CDR3 DNA sequence: TGTGCCAGCAGTTCTCCTGCGGACAGGGGGGCCTACGAGCAGTACTTC.

This clonotype was counted at least ten times. The V gene is TRBV18, the J gene TRBJ2-2; 10 nucleotides match TRBD1. The CDR3 spans 16 residues. Germline V gene lookup returns CDR1 KGHSH and CDR2 LQKENI. Trimming at V came to 0 bases and at J to 2 bases, leaving 0 bases not matched to a gene. The CDR3: CASSPPTGGNTGELFF. DNA of the CDR3: TGTGCCAGCTCACCACCGACAGGGGGCAACACCGGGGAGCTGTTTTTT.

This clonotype was picked up many times. V is TRBV6-1 and J is TRBJ1-2; 7 positions agree with TRBD1. Germline lookup yields CDR1 MNHNS and CDR2 SASEGT. V dropped 11 bases and J dropped 2; count of bases not matched to a gene: 2. The CDR3 spans 11 residues. CDR3 in amino acids: CAAGGNYGYTF. For the CDR3, the DNA is TGTGCCGCAGGGGGAAACTATGGCTACACCTTC.

This clonotype was seen a handful of times. V is TRBV20-1 and J is TRBJ2-6; D is possibly TRBD2 (5 bases). Trimming pared 3 bases from V and 0 bases from J, leaving 9 bases between. The V gene's germline CDR1 is DFQATT and CDR2 SNEGSKA (reference sequence). This CDR3 has 15 residues. DNA of the CDR3: TGCAGTGCTAGTCCGACTAACTCTGGGGCCAACGTCCTGACTTTC. This sequence encodes CSASPTNSGANVLTF.

This clonotype has more than one count but fewer than ten. The chain links TRBV5-4 to TRBJ2-1, with D unresolved. This CDR3 has 14 residues. Per germline, CDR1 SGHNT and CDR2 YYREEE (reference sequence). The germline V and J ends were trimmed by 1 base and 4 bases, with 9 bases remaining between them. CDR3 sequence reads: CASSLPGQYNEQFF. CDR3 coding DNA: TGTGCCAGCAGCTTGCCGGGCCAGTACAATGAGCAGTTCTTC.

Many counts were recorded for this clonotype. The chain links TRBV10-3 to TRBJ2-7, with TRBD1 identical over 8 bases. V gave up 0 bases and J gave up 5 bases; unmatched junction bases: 12. Per germline, CDR1 ENHRY and CDR2 SYGVKD. The CDR3 consists of 17 residues. The CDR3 DNA follows: TGTGCCATCAGTGAGTCAGGACAGGGTAGTTATTCCGACGAGCAGTACTTC. Protein sequence: CAISESGQGSYSDEQYF.

This clonotype was seen at least ten times. This chain links TRBV5-4 with TRBJ2-3; possibly TRBD2 for D (6 bases). The CDR3 contains 15 residues. Trimming removed 4 bases at V and 7 bases at J, with 19 bases between. In germline, CDR1 is SGHNT, CDR2 YYREEE (reference sequence). Here the CDR3 DNA reads TGTGCCAGCAGCGGGACTGCGCCCGAGCCTCATACGCAGTATTTT. This codes for CASSGTAPEPHTQYF. The full variable domain, completed using reference TRBV5-4 and TRBJ2-3, is ETGVTQSPTHLIKTRGQQVTLRCSSQSGHNTVSWYQQALGQGPQFIFQYYREEENGRGNFPPRFSGLQFPNYSSELNVNALELDDSALYLCASSGTAPEPHTQYFGPGTRLTVL.

This clonotype was observed a few times. The V gene is TRBV7-3, the J gene TRBJ2-2; 7 nucleotides line up with TRBD1. The germline V gene encodes CDR1 SGHTA and CDR2 FQGTGA. There are 15 residues in the CDR3. The V gene end was trimmed by 4 bases and the J gene end by 6 bases; junction bases not matched to a gene: 8. The CDR3 DNA reads as TGTGCCAGCAGCTCCAGGGGGAACCAGGCCGGGGAGCTGTTTTTT. This gives the protein CASSSRGNQAGELFF.

At least ten counts were recorded for this clonotype. This sequence joins TRBV3-1 and TRBJ2-7; the D is unclear. V was pared by 0 bases and J by 2 bases, with 26 bases between. Germline-derived CDR1 and CDR2 are LGHDT and YNNKEL (reference sequence). The CDR3 covers 20 residues. Here the CDR3 reads CASSQDLGVAPQQRAYEQYF. The CDR3 nucleotides are TGTGCCAGCAGCCAAGACCTTGGGGTGGCTCCCCAGCAGCGAGCCTACGAGCAGTACTTC.

The chain has TRBV6-2 or TRBV6-3 and TRBJ2-3; D uncertain. V lost 0 bases and J lost 6, with 4 bases in between. Germline CDR1 and CDR2: MNHEY and SVGEGT. CDR3 length equals 12 residues. In DNA, the CDR3 is TGTGCCAGCAGTTACTCGAAGGATACGCAGTATTTT. Its protein product is CASSYSKDTQYF.